These 22 T cell receptor beta chains originate from one sample sequenced in a study of tumor-infiltrating lymphocytes in primary liver carcinoma. Total RNA amounting to 500 ng was the source from which TCR beta cDNA was made with a constant-region primer. Slightly modified ARM-PCR with three nested multiplex PCR rounds yielded TCR beta libraries. Use of TRBV1-TRBV30 forward primers with a C-beta reverse primer characterized the first two PCR rounds, which lasted nine to eleven cycles each. Using its own MiXCR run on the multiplex PCR reads, TCRdb lists one record per CDR3 protein. The sample has 95,000 to 100,000 distinct CDR3 sequences, around 73% seen once. The study co-extracted DNA and RNA from around 20-30 mg of unsorted bulk tissue. Material: liver tumor tissue from sampling region 2. Documented subset: tumor region T2, inferior pole. The source of these receptors is a woman in her sixties with primary liver carcinoma and hepatitis B virus infection.

Of note for this clonotype: This may come from a read error, since a much larger clone is one base off. In this CDR3 the conserved last residue, phenylalanine or tryptophan, is missing, so a read error is likely. The chain couples TRBV28 to TRBJ2-5, with D perhaps matching TRBD1 (5 bases). Per germline, CDR1 MDHEN and CDR2 SYDVKM. This CDR3 spans 14 amino acids. Trimming removed 6 bases from V and 2 bases from J, with 13 bases in between. The CDR3 region is CASSRQTVQETQYV. CDR3 in DNA: TGTGCCAGCAGCCGACAGACGGTACAAGAGACCCAGTACGTC.

Details on this clonotype: A single base separates this from a much larger clone, so it may be a read error. As the CDR3 is not closed by the conserved phenylalanine or tryptophan, this likely results from a read error. The genes are TRBV12-3 or TRBV12-4 and TRBJ1-2; possibly TRBD1 for D (5 bases). Deletions cut 6 bases from V and 8 bases from J, with 13 bases between. CDR3 size: 12 residues. The DNA for the CDR3 is TGTGCCAGCAGCCGGGACGTGCAGGGCTACACCCTC. This sequence encodes CASSRDVQGYTL.

The chain couples TRBV28 to TRBJ2-6; D could derive from TRBD1 or TRBD2 (5 bases each). The V and J ends lost 8 bases and 2 bases respectively, with 10 bases between them. The CDR3 runs 14 residues. Germline assignment: CDR1 MDHEN and CDR2 SYDVKM. CDR3 protein: CASRGVAGANVLTF. CDR3 in DNA: TGTGCCAGCCGAGGGGTTGCTGGGGCCAACGTCCTGACTTTC.

This clonotype was counted a few times. The genes are TRBV25-1 and TRBJ2-7; possibly TRBD2 for D (6 bases). CDR1 is MGHDK and CDR2 is SYGVNS in the germline V gene. This CDR3 region has 14 residues. Trimming removed 6 bases at V and 5 bases at J, with 17 bases between. CDR3 coding DNA: TGTGCCAGCAGGAAGGCCGGGGGAAAGGACGAGCAGTACTTC. It codes for CASRKAGGKDEQYF.

The gene calls are TRBV6-1 and TRBJ2-5; 7 positions match TRBD2. CDR1 is MNHNS, CDR2 SASEGT, per germline. After removal of 5 bases from V and 5 bases from J, the junction contained 11 bases not matched to a gene. CDR3 length equals 15 residues. The CDR3 region has the DNA TGTGCCAGCAGTACCCTAGCGGTGATTCAGGAGACCCAGTACTTC. This sequence encodes CASSTLAVIQETQYF.

Concerning this clonotype itself: One end of the junction fails to match germline, which may point to a read error. The genes are TRBV4-1 and TRBJ1-5; D gene uncertain. The CDR3 contains 16 residues. Germline CDR1 reads MGHRA; CDR2 reads YSYEKL. The CDR3 sequence is CASSQEQESGDQPQHF. Written as DNA, the CDR3 is TGCGCCAGTAGCCAAGAGCAGGAAAGTGGCGATCAGCCCCAGCATTTT.

About this clonotype: Possible read error: a much larger clone is one base away. The CDR3 region has the DNA TGTGCCTGGACCGGAGGGCTTTTCACAGATACGCAGTATTTT. Translated: CAWTGGLFTDTQYF. This sequence joins TRBV30 and TRBJ2-3; perhaps TRBD2 as D (6 bases). This CDR3 spans 14 amino acids. Trimming removed 4 bases from V and 2 bases from J, with 13 bases in between. In germline, CDR1 is GTSNPN, CDR2 SVGIG (reference sequence). Full variable domain (rest looked up from reference TRBV30 and TRBJ2-3): SQTIHQWPATLVQPVGSPLSLECTVEGTSNPNLYWYRQAAGRGLQLLFYSVGIGQISSEVPQNLSASRPQDRQFILSSKKLLLSDSGFYLCAWTGGLFTDTQYFGPGTRLTVL.

At least ten counts were recorded for this clonotype. The chain couples TRBV5-1 to TRBJ2-5; 12 bases align to TRBD2. The germline V gene has CDR1 SGHRS and CDR2 YFSETQ. The CDR3 contains 16 residues. J gave up 5 bases and V 0 bases, and 5 bases lay outside the gene matches. CDR3 loop: CASSLARLAGVETQYF. The CDR3, as DNA: TGCGCCAGCAGCTTGGCGAGACTAGCGGGAGTGGAGACCCAGTACTTC.

In its sample, this clonotype ranks as medium-sized. V gene TRBV6-5 combines with J gene TRBJ1-2, with no clear D. This CDR3 has 13 residues. Deletions cut 3 bases from V and 6 bases from J, with 11 bases between. Germline V gene sequence: CDR1 MNHEY, CDR2 SVGAGI. The CDR3 DNA sequence: TGTGCCAGCAGTTATGGAACGCACGATGGCTACACCTTC. It translates to CASSYGTHDGYTF.

In this sample, this clonotype turned up many times. V is TRBV5-1 and J is TRBJ1-1, with D unresolved. Germline V gene data show CDR1 as SGHRS and CDR2 as YFSETQ. With 6 bases removed from V and 5 bases from J, the gap between germline ends came to 11 bases. CDR3 length: 12 amino acids. The CDR3: CASKEASTEAFF. The CDR3 DNA follows: TGCGCCAGCAAGGAAGCGAGTACTGAAGCTTTCTTT.

Comments on this clonotype: One end of the junction is discordant with germline, which a read error may explain. The chain recombines TRBV6-6 with TRBJ2-2, with D tentatively TRBD2 (5 bases). Germline CDR1 is MNHNY and CDR2 is SVGAGI (reference sequence). CDR3 length equals 13 residues. The CDR3 loop reads CASAIRSGGELLF. The CDR3 region has the DNA TGTGCCAGTGCGATTCGCAGTGGTGGGGAGCTGCTTTTT.

With regard to this clonotype: It may be a read error: a sequence one base away is much more abundant. The gene calls are TRBV14 and TRBJ2-7; 10 bases match TRBD1. The junction had 15 bases not matched to a gene; V was cut back by 4 bases and J by 12 bases. This CDR3 has 15 residues. Germline CDR1 reads SGHDN; CDR2 reads FVKESK. The CDR3 DNA follows: TGTGCCAGCAGCCGAGCCTGGACAGGGGGTTTCTCTCTGTACTTC. Translated, it gives CASSRAWTGGFSLYF.

As to this clonotype: A read error may be the cause here, since a much bigger clone is one base away. This sequence joins TRBV5-1 and TRBJ2-7, with 7 bases identical to TRBD2. CDR1 is SGHRS and CDR2 is YFSETQ in the germline V gene. The V and J ends lost 1 base and 3 bases, in that order; junction bases with no gene match: 7. The CDR3 runs to 15 residues. The CDR3 loop reads CASSLSTSRSYEQYF. The DNA of the CDR3 is TGCGCCAGCAGCTTGTCGACTAGCAGGAGCTACGAGCAGTACTTC.

A word on this clonotype: A read error is possible here, since a much larger clone lies one base away. The chain has TRBV5-6 and TRBJ2-2; possibly TRBD1 or TRBD2 for D (5 bases each). Germline loops: CDR1 SGHDT, CDR2 YYEEEE. This CDR3 region has 15 residues. V was cut by 2 bases and J by 3 bases, with 11 bases left in between. DNA for the CDR3: TGTGCCAGCAGCTTTTGGGGGTGGGACACCGGGGAGCTGTTTTTT. This sequence encodes CASSFWGWDTGELFF.

V gene TRBV14 combines with J gene TRBJ2-1; no clear D. V gave up 8 bases and J gave up 7 bases, with 18 bases separating them. This CDR3 spans 14 amino acids. Germline lookup yields CDR1 SGHDN and CDR2 FVKESK. CDR3 in amino acids: CASCPKLMGNEQFF. DNA of the CDR3: TGTGCCAGCTGCCCTAAATTGATGGGGAATGAGCAGTTCTTC.

Worth noting for this clonotype: At one of its ends the junction is not consistent with the germline gene, which may arise from a read error. The rearrangement uses TRBV11-2 and TRBJ1-1; possibly TRBD1 for D (6 bases). The CDR3 has 15 residues. The germline CDR1 and CDR2 sequences are SGHAT and FQNNGV. CDR3 loop: CVSIVDGQFYTEAFF. The CDR3 DNA sequence: TGTGTCAGCATCGTAGACGGACAGTTTTACACTGAAGCTTTCTTT.

Comment on this clonotype: A read error may be the cause here, since a much bigger clone is one base away. The chain links TRBV4-1 to TRBJ2-7, with D perhaps matching TRBD2 (6 bases). CDR3 size: 17 residues. Germline V gene data show CDR1 as MGHRA and CDR2 as YSYEKL. Trimming removed 3 bases from V and 1 base from J, with 19 bases in between. The CDR3 bases are TGCGCCAGCAGCCAGGGTTTCGTAGGGACTTTGTCCTACGAGCAGTACTTC. Protein: CASSQGFVGTLSYEQYF.

To note about this clonotype: The junction does not match germline at one end; this may be a read error. V usage is TRBV10-1 and J usage is TRBJ1-1, with D possibly TRBD1 on 6 matching bases. The CDR3 covers 13 residues. Looked up from germline, CDR1 is WNHNN and CDR2 is SYGVQD (reference sequence). The chain's CDR3 is CANSVGQLSKVFF. The CDR3, as DNA: TGCGCCAACAGTGTTGGACAGCTTAGTAAAGTTTTCTTT.

As for this clonotype: A much bigger clone sits one base away, suggesting this may be a read error. This sequence joins TRBV7-9 and TRBJ2-6; D is ambiguous. CDR3 length: 14 amino acids. The germline V gene encodes CDR1 SEHNR and CDR2 FQNEAQ (reference sequence). The CDR3 here is CASSLGSRANVLTF. CDR3 in DNA: TGTGCCAGCAGCTTAGGCTCTAGGGCCAACGTCCTGACTTTC. The variable domain in full, with the rest retrieved from reference TRBV7-9 and TRBJ2-6, is DTGVSQNPRHKITKRGQNVTFRCDPISEHNRLYWYRQTLGQGPEFLTYFQNEAQLEKSRLLSDRFSAERPKGSFSTLEIQRTEQGDSAMYLCASSLGSRANVLTFGAGSRLTVL.

Notes on this clonotype: Mismatch with germline at one junction end may stem from a read error. This chain connects TRBV4-2 to TRBJ2-6, with D perhaps matching TRBD1 (6 bases). CDR1 and CDR2 (germline): LGHNA, YNFKEQ. CDR3 length: 19 residues. CDR3 protein: CASSSLGAAVSSGVNLLTF. The CDR3 nucleotides read TGTGCCAGCAGCTCCCTGGGGGCAGCGGTCTCCTCTGGGGTCAACCTCCTGACTTTC.

Turning to this clonotype: A much more abundant neighbour one base away suggests this may be a read error. The CDR3 here is CASSPYPQDGKETQYF. CDR3 in DNA: TGTGCCAGCAGTCCCTACCCCCAGGACGGTAAAGAGACCCAGTACTTC. The V call is TRBV28, the J call TRBJ2-5, with D hard to call. The CDR3 runs 16 residues. Trimming removed 5 bases from V and 3 bases from J, with 19 bases in between. Germline lookup yields CDR1 MDHEN and CDR2 SYDVKM.

In regard to this clonotype: A much larger clone lies a single base off, so this may be a read error. The V and J genes are TRBV20-1 and TRBJ2-7; either TRBD1 or TRBD2 may fit D (5 bases each). This CDR3 is 15 amino acids long. Looked up from germline, CDR1 is DFQATT and CDR2 is SNEGSKA (reference sequence). CDR3 DNA: TGCAGTGCTACCGATCCTGTACAGGACTCCTACAAGCAGTACTTC. Translating it yields CSATDPVQDSYKQYF.